This passage covers 12 T cell receptor beta chains from one sample sequenced in a study of CD8+ T cells in alopecia areata. RNA was isolated and reverse transcribed to cDNA, the sequencing template. This table comes from immunoSEQ multiplex PCR, and its TCRdb copy is limited to in-frame clones, with some not included. The repertoire consists of roughly 1,700 clones, none detected only once. The source material was skin. These receptors all come from a C3H/HeJ mouse with alopecia areata. Strain haplotype (MHC): H2-k.

As concerns this clone: These gene names are mouse names. The read terminates 4 residues before the CDR3 end, so the remaining end is supplied by the germline J gene. The V gene is TRBV19, the J gene TRBJ2-5, with a tentative D call TRBD1 (5 bases). Germline loops: CDR1 FNHDT, CDR2 SITEND (reference sequence). V was pared by 5 bases and J by 0 bases, with 7 bases between. The CDR3 sequence is 13 residues long. This CDR3 is CASSQGNQDTQYF. CDR3 DNA (partial): TGTGCCAGCAGCCAGGGTAACCAAGAC.

This clone was detected ten times or more. Gene names and germline match the mouse. The CDR3 extends 4 residues past the end of the read, so its final part is completed from the germline J gene. V is TRBV17 and J is TRBJ2-4; D is possibly TRBD2 (6 bases). Trimming took off 1 base at V and 1 base at J, with 6 bases between the two ends. The germline V gene has CDR1 MNHDT and CDR2 YYDKIL. This CDR3 region has 14 residues. CDR3 protein: CASSRGTGQNTLYF. CDR3 bases read: TGTGCTAGCAGTAGAGGGACTGGTCAAAAC.

This clone was detected many times. The genes are named according to mouse. Sequencing ends 4 residues short of the CDR3 end; the germline J gene provides the rest. The chain is built from TRBV5 and TRBJ2-5, with TRBD2 identical over 8 bases. V lost 0 bases to trimming and J lost 0 bases; unmatched junction nucleotides: 11. From germline, CDR1 is LGHNA and CDR2 YNLKQL (reference sequence). This CDR3 has 19 residues. CDR3 amino acids: CASSQEPKRLGLNQDTQYF. The part of the CDR3 DNA that was read is TGTGCCAGCAGCCAAGAACCCAAACGACTGGGGCTTAACCAAGAC.

In this sample, this clone turned up a few times. Gene names and germline match the mouse. The sequenced CDR3 bases are TGTGCCAGCAGTCCCACTGGGGGCCAAGAC. It yields the protein CASSPTGGQD. The full CDR3 protein is CASSPTGGQDTQYF. The chain joins TRBV13-3 to TRBJ2-5, with 8 bases identical to TRBD2. Coverage ceases 4 residues before the CDR3 finishes, and the germline J gene fills in the end. Unmatched junction bases numbered 3, after V lost 4 bases and J lost 2 bases. CDR1 is NNHDY and CDR2 is SYVADS in the germline V gene. The CDR3 has 14 residues.

This clone came up many times. The gene symbols are mouse symbols. The read is 4 residues too short to cover the CDR3 end, so that end is filled in from the germline J gene. This sequence joins TRBV5 and TRBJ2-5; 11 bases match TRBD2. Germline V gene lookup returns CDR1 LGHNA and CDR2 YNLKQL (reference sequence). This CDR3 is 16 amino acids long. With 4 bases clipped from V and 2 bases from J, the junction kept 5 bases outside the gene matches. CDR3 bases read: TGTGCCAGCAGCCCTCCCGACTGGGGGGGCCAAGAC. It specifies CASSPPDWGGQD. The whole CDR3 region reads CASSPPDWGGQDTQYF.

As concerns this clone: Gene names refer to mouse genes. The CDR3 end falls 4 residues outside the read, so it is completed with the germline J gene. The J gene is TRBJ2-4, the V gene TRBV31, with TRBD2 matching 8 bases. V shed 0 bases, J shed 3 bases, and the junction held 5 bases outside the gene matches. Germline V CDR1 and CDR2: GKSSPN, SITVG. This CDR3 contains 15 residues. Here the CDR3 reads CAWSLLGGAQNTLYF. CDR3 bases read: TGTGCCTGGAGTCTCCTGGGGGGCGCCCAAAAC.

Turning to this clone: Gene and germline names: mouse. The CDR3 DNA, read in part, is TGTGCTAGCAGTTCAGGGAACCAAGAC. This translates into CASSSGNQD. The full CDR3 sequence reads CASSSGNQDTQYF. V usage is TRBV29 and J usage is TRBJ2-5, with D perhaps matching TRBD1 (5 bases). With the read ending 4 residues before the CDR3 end, the germline J gene is used to fill in that end. V lost 4 bases and J 0 bases, leaving 5 bases between the germline ends. The CDR3 totals 13 residues. Germline CDR1 and CDR2: MSHET and SYDVDS.

This clone appeared many times. Gene and germline names: mouse. The read comes to an end 4 residues before the CDR3 does, leaving the germline J gene to fill in the end. The chain links TRBV1 to TRBJ2-7, with TRBD2 identical over 10 bases. Germline V CDR1 and CDR2: NSQYPW, LRSPGD (reference sequence). The CDR3 contains 15 residues. Germline trimming cut 0 bases from V and 3 bases from J; bases unmatched to any gene: 2. CDR3 DNA, as far as it was read: TGCACCTGCAGTGCAGATCACTGGGGGGGCTAT. It encodes CTCSADHWGGY. The entire CDR3 protein is CTCSADHWGGYEQYF.

The sample holds a few counts of this clone. This sequence is one base from a far larger clone and is likely a read error. Gene names and germline refer to mouse. Sequencing ends 4 residues short of the CDR3 end; the germline J gene provides the rest. The sample contains more than one DNA sequence encoding this CDR3. The chain joins TRBV29 to TRBJ1-1; TRBD1 might be the D (5 bases). The CDR3 is 14 amino acids. Germline V CDR1 and CDR2: MSHET, SYDVDS. The CDR3 loop reads CASSEGLGGREVFF. CDR3 bases read: TGTGCTAGCAGTGAGGGACTGGGGGGGAGA.

A few counts support this clone. Genes and germline are mouse. The CDR3 is cut off 4 residues early in the read; its end comes from the germline J gene. The gene calls are TRBV13-3 and TRBJ2-5; D remains ambiguous. The CDR3 totals 13 residues. The V gene lost 6 bases and the J gene lost 0 bases, with 8 bases spanning the gap. Germline CDR1 and CDR2: NNHDY and SYVADS. CDR3 amino acids: CASKTLNQDTQYF. CDR3 DNA, as far as it was read: TGTGCCAGCAAGACACTTAACCAAGAC.

This clone has a handful of counts. Mouse gene names apply. The CDR3 end is not reached by the read, which stops 4 residues before it; the germline J gene fills it in. The chain employs TRBV14 and TRBJ2-1; 8 bases match TRBD2. The CDR3 is 13 residues long. Germline values: CDR1 SGHDT, CDR2 FRDEAV. The CDR3 DNA, read in part, is TGTGCCAGCAGTTTCTGGGGGGGCGCT. Translating gives CASSFWGGA. The full CDR3 is CASSFWGGAEQFF. The whole variable domain, remainder taken from reference TRBV14 and TRBJ2-1, is EAGVTQSPRYAVLQEGQAVSFWCDPISGHDTLYWYQQPRDQGPQLLVYFRDEAVIDNSQLPSDRFSAVRPKGTNSTLKIQSAKQGDTATYLCASSFWGGAEQFFGPGTRLTVL.

In this sample, this clone turned up many times. Mouse gene names and germline throughout. The CDR3 end lies 4 residues beyond the end of the read and is filled in from the germline J gene. The rearrangement uses TRBV12-1 and TRBJ2-7; 12 bases are shared with TRBD2. Germline V lookup: CDR1 SGHSN, CDR2 HYEKVE. Trimming cost V 4 bases and J 2 bases; bases outside gene matches: 2. The CDR3 has 14 amino acids. The CDR3 loop is CASSRTGGAYEQYF. CDR3 DNA (partial): TGTGCCAGCTCGCGGACTGGGGGGGCCTAT.